The sequence of this TCR beta chain was determined in a study of prognosis after radiotherapy for stage I lung cancer. Study in general: Histology showed adenocarcinoma in 12 to 13 patients versus squamous cell carcinoma in seven.

All patients, having had no prior chemotherapy, radiotherapy or other malignancies, were node-negative on CT and PET/CT. Points on this clonotype: The target antigen is unknown.

Two-round multiplex PCR amplified TCR beta CDR3 from genomic DNA. With primers specific to each TRBV and TRBJ gene, the first-round PCR was performed. MiXCR, run by TCRdb on the multiplex PCR reads, gives a single entry per CDR3 protein. The table shows 20,000 to 30,000 distinct CDR3 sequences, with roughly 40% occurring only once. The V and J ends lost 6 bases and 6 bases respectively, with 15 bases between them. This CDR3 has 14 amino acids. Study outcomes and limitations: Counted unique TCR clones declined after stereotactic body radiation therapy (median approximately 10,000 versus 7,000).

This chain links TRBV12-3 or TRBV12-4 with TRBJ2-1; D not resolved. The origin of this receptor is a donor aged 50 or older with non-small cell lung cancer. The sample was PBMCs, taken before or after stereotactic body radiation therapy (not recorded which). CDR3 sequence: CASSPVENFNEQFF. The CDR3, as DNA: TGTGCCAGCAGCCCGGTGGAGAACTTCAATGAGCAGTTCTTC.